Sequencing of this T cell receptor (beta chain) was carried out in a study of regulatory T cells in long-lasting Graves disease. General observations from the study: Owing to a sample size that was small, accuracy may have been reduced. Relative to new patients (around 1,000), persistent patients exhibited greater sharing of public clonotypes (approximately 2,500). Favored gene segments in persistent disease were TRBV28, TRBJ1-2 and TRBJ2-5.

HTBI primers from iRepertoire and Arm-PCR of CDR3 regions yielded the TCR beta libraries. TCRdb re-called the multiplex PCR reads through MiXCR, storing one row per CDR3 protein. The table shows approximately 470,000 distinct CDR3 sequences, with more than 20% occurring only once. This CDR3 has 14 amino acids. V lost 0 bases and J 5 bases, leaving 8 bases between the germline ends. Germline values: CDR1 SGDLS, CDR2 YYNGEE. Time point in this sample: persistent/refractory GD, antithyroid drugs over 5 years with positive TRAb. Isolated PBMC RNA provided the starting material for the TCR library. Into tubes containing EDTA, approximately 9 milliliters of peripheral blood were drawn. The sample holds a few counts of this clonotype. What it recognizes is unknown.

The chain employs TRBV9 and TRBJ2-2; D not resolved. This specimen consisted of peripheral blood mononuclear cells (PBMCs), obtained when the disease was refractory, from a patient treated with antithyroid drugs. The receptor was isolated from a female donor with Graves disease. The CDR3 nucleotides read TGTGCCAGCAGCGTAGGTTGGCAGACCGGGGAGCTGTTTTTT. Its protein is CASSVGWQTGELFF.